The following is a T cell receptor beta chain sequence with its context. This clonotype was observed once. It has no known antigen specificity. Per-base quality was not reported, and no clone a single base away is much larger than it. A lone read offers only weak evidence. The study was a case-control design nested within a healthcare worker cohort in London, UK, with weekly nasopharyngeal swab PCR tests and blood sampling. Between 23 and 31 March 2020, the week of the UK lockdown, healthcare workers were enrolled and then followed up weekly for as long as 16 weeks. The CDR1 and CDR2 encoded by the germline V gene (reference sequence) are SGHKS and YYEKEE. The CDR3, from cysteine to phenylalanine, totals 16 residues. The retained sequence is limited to the CDR3, 48 bases, with the frame set at the first base. The junction shows trimming of 0 bases on V and 2 bases on J, plus 12 bases between the germline ends.

This specimen belongs to a study of early T cells in non-severe SARS-CoV-2 infection listed by TCRdb under 2021. Regarding the study in general: Because TCR sequencing relied on bulk RNA taken from unsorted whole blood, pairing of alpha and beta chains was not possible. What the work shows at the level of the full study, not this receptor alone: VDJdb matching was skewed toward anti-spike CD8 responses, so virus-specific expansions were likely underestimated and private and CD4 specificities were missed.

Library construction relied on 5' RACE. The run used a NextSeq 500. In the TCR library protocol, unique molecular identifiers were attached to individual cDNA molecules to correct for PCR bias and sequencing error. Sequencing covered both TCR alpha and beta chains, and within each sample the abundances of alpha and beta sequences were tightly co-correlated. Processing in the source paper ran as follows. Decombinator V4 was used to annotate the V gene, J gene and CDR3 of the TCR sequences. TCRs were defined as expanded if a significant change between any two time points was detected under a Poisson model with p below 0.0001. TCR abundances were normalised to the total number of TCRs sequenced in each sample and reported as counts per million. TRAV1-2 paired with TRAJ12, TRAJ20 or TRAJ33 defined MAIT TCRs, while TRAV10 paired with TRAJ18 defined iNKT TCRs. VDJdb, accessed 1 November 2021, was searched for CMV, EBV and SARS-CoV-2 annotated TCRs, excluding TCRs annotated for multiple antigens. TCRdb reanalyzed the raw reads on its own, using fastp at Q25 for trimming and MiXCR for clone calling, and kept in-frame beta chains. Each CDR3 protein appears once, grouped with its most common genes and DNA. None of the V and J calls come from the authors' own analysis; TCRdb made them. The sample table lists about 110,000 distinct CDR3 sequences, about 12% of them with a count of one. Jointly, the top ten make up around 3% of the sample.

The clonotype comes from an adult who was a healthcare worker with PCR-confirmed SARS-CoV-2 infection or an uninfected control (not recorded which). The specimen was whole blood. The chain uses TRBV5-5 and TRBJ1-3; the D gene cannot be named for sure. This receptor has the CDR3 CASSLDSEEPGNTIYF. Read as DNA, the sequence is TGTGCCAGCAGCTTGGATAGCGAGGAACCTGGAAACACCATATATTTT.